The rows below give T cell receptor beta chains drawn from one sample of a study of blood T cell repertoires in COVID-19. Sequencing used immunoSEQ multiplex PCR; TCRdb keeps in-frame clones, though not all of them. In the table there are 300,000 or so clones, around nine tenths of which are singletons. Sequencing input: peripheral blood. Receptors were obtained from a man between 50 and 59 years old with active or convalescent COVID-19. CDR3s leave out the opening cysteine and the closing phenylalanine or tryptophan. Each record gives: J gene, V gene, D gene, CDR3 protein. The D gene is left open where the match is weak.

TRBJ2-2 | TRBV5-1 | TRBD2 | ASSRLAGGDTGELF
TRBJ2-7 | TRBV30 | TRBD1 | AWSPRQGLTYEQY
TRBJ2-5 | TRBV12-5 | TRBD2 | ASGHGLAGVRQETQY
TRBJ2-7 | TRBV28 | TRBD1 | ASSGATGAYEQY
TRBJ2-1 | TRBV28 | TRBD1 | ASSLPGQGKYNEQF
TRBJ2-3 | TRBV7-2 | - | ASSSWTGTDTQY
TRBJ2-1 | TRBV3-1/TRBV3-2 | TRBD2 | ASSPVTSGRAEYNEQF
TRBJ1-6 | TRBV5-4 | TRBD1 | ASSRTTGTYNSPLH
TRBJ2-1 | TRBV4-2 | TRBD2 | ASSQILAGVANEQF
TRBJ2-7 | TRBV27 | TRBD1 | ASSGTGVSYEQY
TRBJ1-1 | TRBV3-1/TRBV3-2 | - | ASSQSGVVNTEAF
TRBJ1-5 | TRBV24-1 | - | ATSDPSGGNQPQH
TRBJ2-5 | TRBV24-1 | TRBD1 | ATADRGVGETQY
TRBJ1-2 | TRBV7-9 | - | ASSLAGGTYGYT
TRBJ1-5 | TRBV9 | TRBD1 | ASSGGQGSNQPQH
TRBJ2-1 | TRBV20-1 | - | SASASLQVREQF
TRBJ1-1 | TRBV9 | - | ASSVVPGSGTEAF
TRBJ1-1 | TRBV7-9 | TRBD1 | ASSKWDRGNTEAF
TRBJ1-2 | TRBV4-3 | - | ASSLMLDWANYGYT
TRBJ1-2 | TRBV5-6 | - | ASSYVLAGGYT
TRBJ1-4 | TRBV9 | - | ASSAQVYNEKLF
TRBJ1-2 | TRBV6-2/TRBV6-3 | TRBD1 | ASSLGTGYGYT
TRBJ2-1 | TRBV15 | - | ATSRGAESYNEQF
TRBJ2-7 | TRBV5-1 | - | ASGKEAQTYEQY
TRBJ1-3 | TRBV7-2 | - | ASSSGGGNTIY
TRBJ1-6 | TRBV7-3 | TRBD1 | ASSPGQGDSPLH
TRBJ2-7 | TRBV30 | - | AWSPDFAREQY
TRBJ1-2 | TRBV30 | TRBD1 | AWSPGGTYGYT
TRBJ2-7 | TRBV7-8 | - | ASSPRRSQRRWLSYEQY